This paragraph covers one T cell receptor beta chain sequence. Here immunoSEQ multiplex PCR was the method, and the copy in TCRdb shows in-frame clones only, minus some. The profile shows around 330,000 clones, around 85% of them singletons. This record comes from a study of blood T cell repertoires in COVID-19. Study summary: The United States, Italy and Spain supplied acute and convalescent COVID-19 samples. From T cells, B-cell-depleted T cells, or PBMCs came the material, which was cDNA or gDNA.

Each exposed participant met a COVID-19 case in the 2 weeks preceding study entry. The CDR3 is 14 amino acids. CDR1 and CDR2 from the germline V gene are SGHTS and YDEGEE. V shed 4 bases and J shed 4 bases, with 13 bases lying between them. The receptor was derived from a woman aged 25 to 39 who had been exposed to COVID-19. The specimen sequenced was PBMCs or T cells enriched from blood (not recorded which). The chain joins TRBV5-8 to TRBJ2-3; possible D gene TRBD2, 6 bases. CDR3 amino acids: CASSLGPGADTQYF. CDR3 nucleotide sequence: TGTGCCAGCAGCCTCGGCCCGGGAGCAGATACGCAGTATTTT. Supplemented by reference TRBV5-8 and TRBJ2-3, the full variable domain reads EAGVTQSPTHLIKTRGQQATLRCSPISGHTSVYWYQQALGLGLQFLLWYDEGEERNRGNFPPRFSGRQFPNYSSELNVNALELEDSALYLCASSLGPGADTQYFGPGTRLTVL.